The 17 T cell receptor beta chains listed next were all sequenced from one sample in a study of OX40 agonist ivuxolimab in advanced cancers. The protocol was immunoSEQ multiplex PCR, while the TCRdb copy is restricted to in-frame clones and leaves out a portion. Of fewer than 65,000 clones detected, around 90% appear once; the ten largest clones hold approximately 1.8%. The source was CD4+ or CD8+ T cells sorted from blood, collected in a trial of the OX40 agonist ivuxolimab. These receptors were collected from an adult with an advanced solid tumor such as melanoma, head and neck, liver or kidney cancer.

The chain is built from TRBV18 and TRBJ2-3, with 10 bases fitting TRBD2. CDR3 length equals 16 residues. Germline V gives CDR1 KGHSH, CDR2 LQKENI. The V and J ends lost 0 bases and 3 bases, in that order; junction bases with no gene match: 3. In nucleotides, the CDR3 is TGTGCCAGCTCACCACCGATAGCGGGAGGAACAGATACGCAGTATTTT. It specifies CASSPPIAGGTDTQYF.

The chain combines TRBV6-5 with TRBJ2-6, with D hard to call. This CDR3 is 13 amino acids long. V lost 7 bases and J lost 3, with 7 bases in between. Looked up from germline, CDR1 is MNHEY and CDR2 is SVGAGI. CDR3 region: CASTSLGANVLTF. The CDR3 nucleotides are TGTGCCAGCACCTCGCTTGGGGCCAACGTCCTGACTTTC.

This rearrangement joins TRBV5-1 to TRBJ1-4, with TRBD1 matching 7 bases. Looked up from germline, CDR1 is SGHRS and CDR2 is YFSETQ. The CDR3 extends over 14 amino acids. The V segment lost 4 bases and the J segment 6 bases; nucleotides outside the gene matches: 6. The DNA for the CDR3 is TGCGCCAGCAGCCCACAGGGGCCATATGAAAAACTGTTTTTT. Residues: CASSPQGPYEKLFF.

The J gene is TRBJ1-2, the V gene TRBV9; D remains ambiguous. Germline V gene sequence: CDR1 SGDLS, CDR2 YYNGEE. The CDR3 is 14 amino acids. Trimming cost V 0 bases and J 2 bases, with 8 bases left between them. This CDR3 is CASSVGGINYGYTF. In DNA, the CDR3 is TGTGCCAGCAGCGTAGGCGGAATCAACTATGGCTACACCTTC. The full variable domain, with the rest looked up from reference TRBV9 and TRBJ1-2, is DSGVTQTPKHLITATGQRVTLRCSPRSGDLSVYWYQQSLDQGLQFLIQYYNGEERAKGNILERFSAQQFPDLHSELNLSSLELGDSALYFCASSVGGINYGYTFGSGTRLTVV.

CDR3 DNA: TGCAGTCCCCCGGCGAACACTGAAGCTTTCTTT. It specifies CSPPANTEAFF. This chain joins TRBV20-1 and TRBJ1-1, with no clear D. The length of the CDR3 is 11 residues. Germline values: CDR1 DFQATT, CDR2 SNEGSKA (reference sequence). V lost 8 bases and J lost 1, with 8 bases in between.

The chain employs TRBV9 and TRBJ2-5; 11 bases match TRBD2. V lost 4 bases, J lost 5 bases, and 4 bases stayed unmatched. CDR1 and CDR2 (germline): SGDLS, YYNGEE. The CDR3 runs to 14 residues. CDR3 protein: CASSPTSGEETQYF. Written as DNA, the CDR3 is TGTGCCAGCAGCCCGACTAGCGGGGAGGAGACCCAGTACTTC. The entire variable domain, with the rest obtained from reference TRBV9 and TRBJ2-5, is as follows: DSGVTQTPKHLITATGQRVTLRCSPRSGDLSVYWYQQSLDQGLQFLIQYYNGEERAKGNILERFSAQQFPDLHSELNLSSLELGDSALYFCASSPTSGEETQYFGPGTRLLVL.

The CDR3 nucleotides read TGCGCCAGCAGCTTACAGGGGATCTCCTACGAGCAGTACTTC. Translated: CASSLQGISYEQYF. The rearrangement joins TRBV5-1 to TRBJ2-7; TRBD1 matches 7 bases. CDR1 and CDR2 (germline): SGHRS, YFSETQ. The ends lost 2 bases at V and 0 bases at J; junction bases unmatched: 2. This CDR3 region has 14 residues.

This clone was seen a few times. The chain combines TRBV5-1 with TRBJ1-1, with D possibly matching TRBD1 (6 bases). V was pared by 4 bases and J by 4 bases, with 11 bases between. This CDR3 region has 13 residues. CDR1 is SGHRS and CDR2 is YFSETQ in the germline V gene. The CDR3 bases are TGCGCCAGCAGCCAACAGGGAAGCACTGAAGCTTTCTTT. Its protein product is CASSQQGSTEAFF.

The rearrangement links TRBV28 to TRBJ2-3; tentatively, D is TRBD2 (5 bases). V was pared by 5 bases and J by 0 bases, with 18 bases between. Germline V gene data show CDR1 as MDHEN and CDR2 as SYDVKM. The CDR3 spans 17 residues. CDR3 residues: CASSTDLFLASTDTQYF. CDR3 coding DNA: TGTGCCAGCAGTACAGACCTTTTTCTAGCTAGCACAGATACGCAGTATTTT.

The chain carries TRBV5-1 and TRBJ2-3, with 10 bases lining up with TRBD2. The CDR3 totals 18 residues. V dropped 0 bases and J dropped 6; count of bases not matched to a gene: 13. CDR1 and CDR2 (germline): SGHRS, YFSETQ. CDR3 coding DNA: TGCGCCAGCAGCTTGGCCGGGGCTAGCGGGGGCCACAGGGATACGCAGTATTTT. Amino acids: CASSLAGASGGHRDTQYF.

The CDR3 is CASSGTGFYEQYF. In DNA form, the CDR3 reads TGTGCCAGCTCGGGGACAGGGTTCTACGAGCAGTACTTC. The chain combines TRBV18 with TRBJ2-7; 9 bases align to TRBD1. Germline V gene data show CDR1 as KGHSH and CDR2 as LQKENI. The trim removed 6 bases at V and 3 bases at J, leaving 3 bases unmatched. This CDR3 has 13 residues.

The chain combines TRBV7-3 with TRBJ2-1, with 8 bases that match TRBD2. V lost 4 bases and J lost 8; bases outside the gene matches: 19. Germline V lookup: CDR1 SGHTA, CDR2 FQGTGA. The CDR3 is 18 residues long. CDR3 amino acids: CASSYGEGFREGTYEQFF. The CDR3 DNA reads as TGTGCCAGCAGCTATGGGGAGGGGTTCCGGGAGGGAACGTATGAGCAGTTCTTC.

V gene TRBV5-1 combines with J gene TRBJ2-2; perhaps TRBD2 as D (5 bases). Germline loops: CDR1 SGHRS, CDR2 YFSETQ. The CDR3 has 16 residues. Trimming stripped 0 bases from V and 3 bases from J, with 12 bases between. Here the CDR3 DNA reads TGCGCCAGCAGCTTGGCCGGGGTGGAGGACACCGGGGAGCTGTTTTTT. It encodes CASSLAGVEDTGELFF.

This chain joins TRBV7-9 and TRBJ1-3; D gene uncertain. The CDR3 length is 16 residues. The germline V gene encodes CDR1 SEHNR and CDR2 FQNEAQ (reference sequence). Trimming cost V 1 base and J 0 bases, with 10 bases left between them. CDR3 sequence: CASSLDRRSSGNTIYF. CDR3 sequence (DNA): TGTGCCAGCAGCTTAGATCGGCGGTCCTCTGGAAACACCATATATTTT.

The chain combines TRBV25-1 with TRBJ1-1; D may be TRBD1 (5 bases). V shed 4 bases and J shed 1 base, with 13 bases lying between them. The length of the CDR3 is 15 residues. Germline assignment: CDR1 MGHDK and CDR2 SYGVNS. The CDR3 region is CASSAMGLGNTEAFF. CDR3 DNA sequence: TGTGCCAGCAGTGCAATGGGACTGGGGAACACTGAAGCTTTCTTT.

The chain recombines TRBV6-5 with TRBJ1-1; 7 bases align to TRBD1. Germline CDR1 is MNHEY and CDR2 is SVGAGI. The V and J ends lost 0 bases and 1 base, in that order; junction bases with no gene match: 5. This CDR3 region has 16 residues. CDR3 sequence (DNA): TGTGCCAGCAGTTACTCTTTGCGGACAGGGAACACTGAAGCTTTCTTT. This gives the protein CASSYSLRTGNTEAFF.

CDR3 DNA: TGTGCCAGCAGCCCCGGGACGGAGAACACTGAAGCTTTCTTT. Translation: CASSPGTENTEAFF. This chain uses TRBV5-5 with TRBJ1-1, with D tentatively TRBD1 (5 bases). The ends were cut back, 4 bases at V and 1 base at J, with 11 bases in the middle. Germline-derived CDR1 and CDR2 are SGHKS and YYEKEE (reference sequence). The CDR3 has 14 residues. The whole variable domain, filled in from reference TRBV5-5 and TRBJ1-1, reads DAGVTQSPTHLIKTRGQQVTLRCSPISGHKSVSWYQQVLGQGPQFIFQYYEKEERGRGNFPDRFSARQFPNYSSELNVNALLLGDSALYLCASSPGTENTEAFFGQGTRLTVV.